This passage covers 17 T cell receptor beta chains from one sample sequenced in a study of blood T cell repertoires in COVID-19. The table came from immunoSEQ multiplex PCR; TCRdb's copy has only in-frame clones and leaves some out. The table includes approximately 240,000 clones, 79% detected once. Sequences were obtained from peripheral blood. The receptors come from a woman aged 35 to 49 with active or convalescent COVID-19.

This clone was recorded only once. The rearrangement links TRBV10-3 to TRBJ2-7, with 8 bases aligning to TRBD1. The CDR3 sequence is 12 residues long. The V gene's germline CDR1 is ENHRY and CDR2 SYGVKD. The ends lost 6 bases at V and 5 bases at J; junction bases unmatched: 3. In DNA form, the CDR3 reads TGTGCCATCAGGGACAGGGATGACGAGCAGTACTTC. Its translation: CAIRDRDDEQYF.

V is TRBV12-3 or TRBV12-4 and J is TRBJ1-1, with a tentative D call TRBD1 (6 bases). Trimming left V 7 bases short and J 6 bases short, with 15 bases between. The CDR3 length is 13 residues. CDR3 sequence reads: CASTSTGQAEAFF. Here the CDR3 DNA reads TGTGCCAGCACTTCGACAGGTCAAGCTGAAGCTTTCTTT.

This clone was observed a single time. The chain employs TRBV16 and TRBJ2-1; possibly TRBD1 for D (5 bases). V lost 4 bases to trimming and J lost 6 bases, with 13 bases between them. The CDR3 runs 14 residues. In germline, CDR1 is KGHSY, CDR2 FQNENV. CDR3 in DNA: TGTGCCAGCAGCCCCGGTGGGGCCCCCAATGAGCAGTTCTTC. Protein: CASSPGGAPNEQFF.

The chain has TRBV9 and TRBJ2-7, with 10 bases aligning to TRBD1. V dropped 4 bases and J dropped 2; count of bases not matched to a gene: 9. This CDR3 spans 16 amino acids. The germline gives CDR1 SGDLS, CDR2 YYNGEE. DNA for the CDR3: TGTGCCAGCAGCTTCCGGGACAGGGGAGATCCCTACGAGCAGTACTTC. It translates to CASSFRDRGDPYEQYF.

This clone was seen once. V and J are TRBV12-3 or TRBV12-4 and TRBJ1-1; D is unresolved. The CDR3 loop spans 12 amino acids. Trimming took 6 bases from V and 6 from J, leaving 11 bases between them. For the CDR3, the DNA is TGTGCCAGCAGCCCGGGAGGGTCTGAAGCTTTCTTT. Amino acid sequence: CASSPGGSEAFF.

This clone was seen more than once but under ten times. The J gene is TRBJ2-5, the V gene TRBV19; TRBD1 matches at 7 bases. From germline, CDR1 is LNHDA and CDR2 SQIVND (reference sequence). V was pared by 6 bases and J by 4 bases, with 5 bases of the junction left unmatched. The CDR3 consists of 13 residues. The CDR3 nucleotides read TGTGCCAGTAGAAGAGGGGGCGCAGAGACCCAGTACTTC. As protein: CASRRGGAETQYF.

The CDR3: CASSQDVQGAGANVLTF. The CDR3 coding sequence is TGTGCCAGCAGCCAAGACGTCCAGGGGGCTGGGGCCAACGTCCTGACTTTC. The genes are TRBV4-2 and TRBJ2-6, with 7 bases that match TRBD1. The germline CDR1 and CDR2 sequences are LGHNA and YNFKEQ. This CDR3 has 17 residues. Trimming at V came to 0 bases and at J to 2 bases, leaving 4 bases not matched to a gene.

This rearrangement joins TRBV27 to TRBJ1-6, with 7 bases that match TRBD1. V gave up 3 bases and J gave up 7 bases; unmatched junction bases: 9. The CDR3 covers 16 residues. From germline, CDR1 is MNHEY and CDR2 SMNVEV (reference sequence). In nucleotides, the CDR3 is TGTGCCAGCAGTTTTAGGGGGGACAGTTCGAATTCACCCCTCCACTTT. Encoded protein: CASSFRGDSSNSPLHF.

Only a few counts were recorded for this clone. The genes are TRBV7-8 and TRBJ1-6; D unresolved. The CDR3 is made up of 12 amino acids. Germline V lookup: CDR1 SGHVS, CDR2 FQNEAQ. The germline V and J ends were trimmed by 3 bases and 9 bases, with 6 bases remaining between them. CDR3 region: CASSLRASPLHF. The CDR3 bases are TGTGCCAGCAGCTTGAGGGCTTCACCCCTCCACTTT.

This sequence joins TRBV6-1 and TRBJ1-1, with no clear D. Germline V lookup: CDR1 MNHNS, CDR2 SASEGT. Trimming took off 2 bases at V and 1 base at J, with 2 bases between the two ends. The CDR3 spans 12 residues. The CDR3 nucleotides read TGTGCCAGCAGTGAACAGAACACTGAAGCTTTCTTT. Its protein product is CASSEQNTEAFF.

This sequence joins TRBV7-9 and TRBJ1-5; D might be TRBD1 (5 bases). Germline V lookup: CDR1 SEHNR, CDR2 FQNEAQ (reference sequence). Trimming pared 4 bases from V and 7 bases from J, leaving 14 bases between. This CDR3 spans 14 amino acids. CDR3 amino acids: CASSSDRTGQPQHF. The CDR3 region has the DNA TGTGCCAGCAGCTCCGACAGAACAGGACAGCCCCAGCATTTT.

This clone was recorded only once. The chain recombines TRBV5-1 with TRBJ2-2; the D gene is possibly TRBD1 (6 bases). CDR3 length: 13 residues. V was cut by 5 bases and J by 2 bases, with 7 bases left in between. Per the germline V gene, CDR1 is SGHRS and CDR2 is YFSETQ. The CDR3 nucleotides read TGCGCCAGCAGGACAGGTAACACCGGGGAGCTGTTTTTT. It codes for CASRTGNTGELFF.

The CDR3 region has the DNA TGTGCCAGCAGCTTAACCCAACCTCCACTAGCGGGGCAGTACTTC. Its protein product is CASSLTQPPLAGQYF. This rearrangement joins TRBV7-6 to TRBJ2-7, with 9 nucleotides matching TRBD2. Germline loops: CDR1 SGHVS, CDR2 FNYEAQ. The CDR3 length is 15 residues. V lost 2 bases and J lost 9; bases outside the gene matches: 11.

The genes are TRBV7-2 and TRBJ1-6; TRBD1 matches at 9 bases. The CDR3 is made up of 13 amino acids. Germline V gene sequence: CDR1 SGHTA, CDR2 FQGNSA. The junction had 6 bases not matched to a gene; V was cut back by 4 bases and J by 14 bases. The CDR3 protein is CASSSLDRGALHF. The CDR3 bases are TGTGCCAGCAGCTCCCTGGACAGGGGAGCCCTCCACTTT.

This sequence joins TRBV7-3 and TRBJ1-3; 9 bases fit TRBD1. Germline lookup yields CDR1 SGHTA and CDR2 FQGTGA. The CDR3 consists of 21 residues. Losses at the gene ends were 4 bases for V and 4 bases for J; bases not matched to a gene: 23. In DNA form, the CDR3 reads TGTGCCAGCAGCTCAGCATTGAGGACAGGGGATAACCCCAATGGCGGAAACACCATATATTTT. Its translation: CASSSALRTGDNPNGGNTIYF.

CDR3: CATSIRDSEDEQFF. In DNA form, the CDR3 reads TGTGCCACCAGCATCCGGGACTCCGAAGATGAGCAGTTCTTC. The gene calls are TRBV15 and TRBJ2-1; D is perhaps TRBD2 (6 bases). V was shortened by 4 bases and J by 8 bases, with 15 bases between the two germline ends. Germline V lookup: CDR1 LNHNV, CDR2 YYDKDF (reference sequence). The CDR3 runs to 14 residues.

The V and J genes are TRBV28 and TRBJ1-6, with TRBD1 matching over 7 bases. Trimming at V came to 10 bases and at J to 2 bases, leaving 5 bases not matched to a gene. The germline V gene has CDR1 MDHEN and CDR2 SYDVKM. The CDR3 length is 14 residues. The CDR3: CATLQGPYNSPLHF. The CDR3 DNA is TGTGCCACACTACAGGGGCCCTATAATTCACCCCTCCACTTT.